This TCR beta chain was identified in a study of human T cells and chemical hapten exposure. Study overall: Minor volume differences among pooled libraries chiefly drove per-sample TCR yield variation.

The sample's time point: patch test 1, 2 weeks after DPC sensitization. Treatment specified: therapeutic diphenylcyclopropenone sensitization with weekly scalp DPC. This CDR3 has 11 residues. In germline, CDR1 is SGHTA, CDR2 FQGNSA. V was cut by 5 bases and J by 10 bases, with 10 bases left in between. TCRdb passed the RACE reads through MiXCR, listing each CDR3 protein once. The sample carries 95,000 to 130,000 distinct CDR3 sequences, about 12% recorded once. About this clonotype: Given the absence of the conserved phenylalanine or tryptophan at the CDR3 end, a read error is likely.

Sequencing used whole blood, obtained in connection with sensitization to the hapten diphenylcyclopropenone (DPC). The source of this sequence is a woman aged 50 to 65 with alopecia areata. Some clones in this sample may be carry-over from other donors' samples. The J gene is TRBJ2-3, the V gene TRBV7-2; D is undetermined. Here the CDR3 DNA reads TGTGCCAGCAGCCCCTCCCAAGCGCAGTATTAT. It specifies CASSPSQAQYY.